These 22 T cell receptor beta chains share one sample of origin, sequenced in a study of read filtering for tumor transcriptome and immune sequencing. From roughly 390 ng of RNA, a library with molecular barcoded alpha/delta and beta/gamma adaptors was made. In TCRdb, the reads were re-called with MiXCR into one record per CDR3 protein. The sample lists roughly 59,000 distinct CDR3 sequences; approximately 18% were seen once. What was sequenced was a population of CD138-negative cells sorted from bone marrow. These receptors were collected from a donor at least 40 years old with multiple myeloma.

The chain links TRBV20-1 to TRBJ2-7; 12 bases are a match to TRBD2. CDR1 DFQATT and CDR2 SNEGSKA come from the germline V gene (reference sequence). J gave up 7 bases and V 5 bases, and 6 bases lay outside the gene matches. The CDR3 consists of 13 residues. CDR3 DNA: TGCAGTGCTTTGGGACTAGCGGGTGAGGAGCAGTACTTC. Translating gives CSALGLAGEEQYF.

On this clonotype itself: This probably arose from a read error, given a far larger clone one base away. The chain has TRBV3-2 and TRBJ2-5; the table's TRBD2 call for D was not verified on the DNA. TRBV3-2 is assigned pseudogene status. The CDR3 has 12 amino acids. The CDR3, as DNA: TGTGCCAGCAGCCCGCTAGAAGAGGCCCAGTACTTC. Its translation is CASSPLEEAQYF.

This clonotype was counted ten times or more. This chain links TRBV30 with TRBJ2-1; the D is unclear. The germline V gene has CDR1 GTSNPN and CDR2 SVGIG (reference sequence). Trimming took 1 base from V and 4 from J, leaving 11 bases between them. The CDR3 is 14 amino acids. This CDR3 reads CAWSGLGYYNEQFF. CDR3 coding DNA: TGTGCCTGGAGTGGGCTAGGATATTACAATGAGCAGTTCTTC.

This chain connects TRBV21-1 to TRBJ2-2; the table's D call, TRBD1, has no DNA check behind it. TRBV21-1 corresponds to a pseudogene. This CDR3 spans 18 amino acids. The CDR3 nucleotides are TGTGCCAGCAGCAAACAGAGGGGGAGAAGGGGAGTCACCGGGGAGCTGTTTTTT. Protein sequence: CASSKQRGRRGVTGELFF.

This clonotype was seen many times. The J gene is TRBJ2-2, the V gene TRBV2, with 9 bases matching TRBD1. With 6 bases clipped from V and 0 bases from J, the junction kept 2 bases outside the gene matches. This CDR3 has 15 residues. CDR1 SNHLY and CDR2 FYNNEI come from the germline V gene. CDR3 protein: CASRGDRANTGELFF. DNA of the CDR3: TGTGCCAGCAGGGGGGACAGGGCGAACACCGGGGAGCTGTTTTTT.

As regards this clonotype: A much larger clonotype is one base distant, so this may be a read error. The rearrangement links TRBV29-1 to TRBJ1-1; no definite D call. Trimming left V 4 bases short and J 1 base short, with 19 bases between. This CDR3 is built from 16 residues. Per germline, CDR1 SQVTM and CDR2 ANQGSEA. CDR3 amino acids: CSVGGSFDKPNTEAFF. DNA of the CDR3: TGCAGCGTTGGGGGATCATTCGACAAACCGAACACTGAAGCTTTCTTT.

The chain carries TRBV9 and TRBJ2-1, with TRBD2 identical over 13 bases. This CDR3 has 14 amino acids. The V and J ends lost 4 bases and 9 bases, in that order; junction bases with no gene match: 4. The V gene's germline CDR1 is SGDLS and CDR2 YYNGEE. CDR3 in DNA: TGTGCCAGCAGCCGGACTAGCGGGAGTGCTGAGCAGTTCTTC. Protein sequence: CASSRTSGSAEQFF.

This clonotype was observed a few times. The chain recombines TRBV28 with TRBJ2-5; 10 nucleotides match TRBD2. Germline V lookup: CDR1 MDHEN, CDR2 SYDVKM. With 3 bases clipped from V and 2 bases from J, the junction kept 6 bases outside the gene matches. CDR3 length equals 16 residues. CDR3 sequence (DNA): TGTGCCAGCAGTTTCGGGGCTAGCGGGAGACAAGAGACCCAGTACTTC. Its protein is CASSFGASGRQETQYF.

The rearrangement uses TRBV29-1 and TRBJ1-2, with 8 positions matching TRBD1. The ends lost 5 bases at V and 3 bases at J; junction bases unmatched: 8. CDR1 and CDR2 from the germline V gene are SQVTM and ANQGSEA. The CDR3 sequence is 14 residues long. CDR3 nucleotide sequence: TGCAGCGTTCCCGGACAGGGAGGCGACTATGGCTACACCTTC. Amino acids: CSVPGQGGDYGYTF.

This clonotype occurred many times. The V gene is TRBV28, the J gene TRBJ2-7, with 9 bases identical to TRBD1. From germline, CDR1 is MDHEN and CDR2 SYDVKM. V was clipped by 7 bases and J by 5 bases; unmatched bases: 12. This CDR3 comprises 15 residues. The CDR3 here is CASIYPGQGKNEQYF. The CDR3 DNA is TGTGCCAGCATTTACCCGGGACAGGGTAAGAACGAGCAGTACTTC.

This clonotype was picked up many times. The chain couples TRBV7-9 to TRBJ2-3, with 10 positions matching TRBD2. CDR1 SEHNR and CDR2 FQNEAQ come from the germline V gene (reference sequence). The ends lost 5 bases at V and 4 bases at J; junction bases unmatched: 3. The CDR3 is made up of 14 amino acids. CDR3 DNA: TGTGCCAGCAGCCCTAGCGGGGGATCAGATACGCAGTATTTT. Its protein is CASSPSGGSDTQYF.

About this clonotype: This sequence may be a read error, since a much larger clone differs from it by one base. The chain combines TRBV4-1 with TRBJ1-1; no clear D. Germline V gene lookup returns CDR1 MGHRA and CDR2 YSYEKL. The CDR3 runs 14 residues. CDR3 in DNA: TGCACCAGCAGCCAAGATGAATTCAGTACGGAAGCTTTCTTT. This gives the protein CTSSQDEFSTEAFF.

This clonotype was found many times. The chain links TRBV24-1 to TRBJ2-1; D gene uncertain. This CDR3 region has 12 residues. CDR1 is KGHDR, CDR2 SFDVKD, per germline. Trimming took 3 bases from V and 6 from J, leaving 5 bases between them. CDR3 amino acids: CATSDPLNEQFF. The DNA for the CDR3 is TGTGCCACCAGTGATCCGCTCAATGAGCAGTTCTTC.

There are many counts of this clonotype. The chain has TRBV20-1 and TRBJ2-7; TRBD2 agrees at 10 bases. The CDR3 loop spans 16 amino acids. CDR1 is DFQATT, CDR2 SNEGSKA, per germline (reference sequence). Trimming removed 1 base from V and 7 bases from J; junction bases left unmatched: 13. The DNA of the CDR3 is TGCAGTGCTAGAGGGGGGGCTAGCGGGGGTTCCGGGGAGCAGTACTTC. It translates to CSARGGASGGSGEQYF.

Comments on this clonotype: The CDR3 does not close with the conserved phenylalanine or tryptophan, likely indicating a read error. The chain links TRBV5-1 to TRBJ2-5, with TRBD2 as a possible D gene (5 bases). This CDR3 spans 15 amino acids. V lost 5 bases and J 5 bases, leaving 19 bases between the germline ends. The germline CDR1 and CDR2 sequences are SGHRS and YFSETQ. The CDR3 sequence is CASRLQRGPKETQYS. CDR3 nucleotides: TGCGCCAGCAGGTTGCAGAGAGGGCCTAAGGAGACCCAGTACTCC.

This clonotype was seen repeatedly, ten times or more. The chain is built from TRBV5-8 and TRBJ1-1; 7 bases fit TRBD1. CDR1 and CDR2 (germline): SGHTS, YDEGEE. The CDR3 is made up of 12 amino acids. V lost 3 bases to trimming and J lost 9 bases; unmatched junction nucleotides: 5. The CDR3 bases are TGTGCCAGCAGCTCGACAGGGACAAAAGCTTTCTTT. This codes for CASSSTGTKAFF.

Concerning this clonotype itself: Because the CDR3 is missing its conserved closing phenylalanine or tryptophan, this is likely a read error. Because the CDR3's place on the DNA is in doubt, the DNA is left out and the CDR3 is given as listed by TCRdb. CDR3 sequence reads: CSVELGSGTEASS. V and J are TRBV29-1 and TRBJ1-1. The CDR3 is 13 amino acids in total, end residues counted. The germline gives CDR1 SQVTM, CDR2 ANQGSEA.

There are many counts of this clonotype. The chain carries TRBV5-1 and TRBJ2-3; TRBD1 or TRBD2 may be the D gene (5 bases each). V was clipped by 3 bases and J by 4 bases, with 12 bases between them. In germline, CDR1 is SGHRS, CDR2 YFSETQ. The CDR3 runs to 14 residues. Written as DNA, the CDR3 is TGCGCCAGCAGCTCCGGGGCTGTAGCAGATACGCAGTATTTT. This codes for CASSSGAVADTQYF.

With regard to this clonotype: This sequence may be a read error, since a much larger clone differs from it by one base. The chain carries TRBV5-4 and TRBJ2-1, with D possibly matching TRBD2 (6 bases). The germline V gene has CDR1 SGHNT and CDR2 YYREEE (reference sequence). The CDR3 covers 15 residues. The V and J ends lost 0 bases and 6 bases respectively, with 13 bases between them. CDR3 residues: CASSLESGAFNEQFF. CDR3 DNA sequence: TGTGCCAGCAGCTTGGAGTCGGGAGCCTTCAATGAGCAGTTCTTC.

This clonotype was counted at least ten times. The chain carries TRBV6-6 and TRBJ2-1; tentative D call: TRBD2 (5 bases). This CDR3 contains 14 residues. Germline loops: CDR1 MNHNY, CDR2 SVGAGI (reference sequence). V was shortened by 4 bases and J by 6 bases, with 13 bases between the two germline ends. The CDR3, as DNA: TGTGCCAGCAGTTCAACTAGTTCCGGCAATGAGCAGTTCTTC. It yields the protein CASSSTSSGNEQFF.

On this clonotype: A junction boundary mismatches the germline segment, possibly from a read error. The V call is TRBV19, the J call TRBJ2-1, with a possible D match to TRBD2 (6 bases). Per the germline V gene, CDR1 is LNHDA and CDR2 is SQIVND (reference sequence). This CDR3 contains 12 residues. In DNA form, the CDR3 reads TGTGCCGGTAGTGTCACGGGAGTAAAACGGTTCTTC. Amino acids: CAGSVTGVKRFF.

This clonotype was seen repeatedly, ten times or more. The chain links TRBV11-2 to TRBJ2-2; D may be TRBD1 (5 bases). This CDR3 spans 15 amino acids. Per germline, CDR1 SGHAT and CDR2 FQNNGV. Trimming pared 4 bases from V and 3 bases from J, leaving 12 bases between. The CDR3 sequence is CASSSTGHHTGELFF. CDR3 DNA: TGTGCCAGCAGCTCCACCGGACATCACACCGGGGAGCTGTTTTTT.